The 8 T cell receptor beta chains listed next were all sequenced from one sample in a study of breast tumors, draining lymph nodes, adjacent tissues (dated by TCRdb to the mid-2010s). The library was built by means of multiplex PCR. Sequencing was carried out with an Illumina HiSeq 2000. TCRdb ran its own pipeline on the public reads, namely fastp trimming at Q25 and MiXCR clone calling, and kept in-frame beta chains. Entries are consolidated by CDR3 protein sequence, retaining the most common genes and DNA. In this sample the table shows 75,000 to 100,000 distinct CDR3 sequences, approximately 19% of which occur a single time. Over 2% of the sample comes from the top ten. Lymph node samples came from the axillary draining lymph nodes of breast cancer patients. The sequencing input was axillary lymph node tissue. These receptors originate from a female donor with breast cancer. Some clones in this sample may be carry-over from other donors' samples.

Concerning this clonotype: The junction departs from the called germline gene at one end, perhaps through a read error. This chain links TRBV7-9 with TRBJ1-2; D call uncertain. The CDR3 covers 13 residues. The V gene's germline CDR1 is SEHNR and CDR2 FQNEAQ (reference sequence). The CDR3 protein is CVSSLTGNYGYTF. CDR3 DNA sequence: TGTGTCAGCAGCTTAACTGGGAACTATGGCTACACCTTC.

This clonotype has a count of ten or more. This chain joins TRBV6-1 and TRBJ2-5; TRBD2 matches 8 bases. Germline V lookup: CDR1 MNHNS, CDR2 SASEGT. V gave up 6 bases and J gave up 2 bases; unmatched junction bases: 2. The CDR3 contains 13 residues. This CDR3 is CASRTSVQETQYF. The CDR3 nucleotides are TGTGCCAGCAGGACTAGCGTACAAGAGACCCAGTACTTC.

This clonotype was found many times. The rearrangement links TRBV27 to TRBJ2-7; D is perhaps TRBD1 (6 bases). Germline V gene lookup returns CDR1 MNHEY and CDR2 SMNVEV (reference sequence). V dropped 7 bases and J dropped 0 bases, with 10 bases sitting between them. The CDR3 is made up of 13 amino acids. CDR3 coding DNA: TGTGCCAGCACACAGACAGGCTCCTACGAGCAGTACTTC. It translates to CASTQTGSYEQYF.

This clonotype appeared many times. V gene TRBV27 combines with J gene TRBJ1-6, with TRBD1 as a possible D gene (5 bases). V was shortened by 7 bases and J by 4 bases, with 11 bases between the two germline ends. Looked up from germline, CDR1 is MNHEY and CDR2 is SMNVEV (reference sequence). The CDR3 is 14 residues long. The CDR3 bases are TGTGCCAGCAACCAGCAGGGATATAATTCACCCCTCCACTTT. Encoded protein: CASNQQGYNSPLHF.

This clonotype was found many times. This chain joins TRBV20-1 and TRBJ1-3; possibly TRBD1 for D (6 bases). The CDR3 length is 14 residues. Germline CDR1 is DFQATT and CDR2 is SNEGSKA (reference sequence). V lost 3 bases to trimming and J lost 4 bases, with 13 bases between them. The CDR3 is CSASVAGAGNTIYF. In nucleotides, the CDR3 is TGCAGTGCTAGTGTAGCAGGGGCGGGAAACACCATATATTTT.

This chain connects TRBV3-1 to TRBJ2-7; D is perhaps TRBD2 (5 bases). V gave up 7 bases and J gave up 3 bases, with 28 bases separating them. CDR1 and CDR2 (germline): LGHDT, YNNKEL (reference sequence). CDR3 length: 18 amino acids. The CDR3 loop is CASTKAPPPGRGLYEQYF. CDR3 bases: TGTGCCAGCACCAAAGCCCCTCCCCCGGGCCGGGGTCTCTACGAGCAGTACTTC.

This clonotype occurred many times. The rearrangement joins TRBV20-1 to TRBJ2-3, with TRBD2 identical over 7 bases. Trimming cost V 5 bases and J 4 bases; bases outside gene matches: 3. The CDR3 extends over 12 amino acids. Germline V lookup: CDR1 DFQATT, CDR2 SNEGSKA (reference sequence). The CDR3 reads CSAGTSADTQYF. CDR3 sequence (DNA): TGCAGTGCTGGTACTAGCGCAGATACGCAGTATTTT.

This clonotype came up a few times. This chain uses TRBV6-5 with TRBJ1-4, with D possibly TRBD1 on 6 matching bases. The CDR3 totals 15 residues. The V gene lost 2 bases and the J gene lost 7 bases, with 14 bases spanning the gap. The germline V gene has CDR1 MNHEY and CDR2 SVGAGI. The CDR3 region is CASSYQGGVLEKLFF. Here the CDR3 DNA reads TGTGCCAGCAGTTACCAAGGGGGGGTGCTTGAAAAACTGTTTTTT.